This T cell receptor beta chain emerged from a study of vaccination and CD4 T cells after COVID-19. Turning to the study itself: The makeup of the convalescents was six males and four females, two of them Hispanic.

At the Johns Hopkins FTIC core, DNA taken from cultured CD4+ T cells was sequenced by way of the Oncomine TCR Beta short-read assay. TCRdb processed the PCR reads anew with MiXCR; each CDR3 protein has one entry. The data contain 20,000 to 25,000 distinct CDR3 sequences, about 62% of them seen just once; the ten biggest clones take up 23%. To note about this clonotype: What it binds is unknown.

Treatment specified: 10-day PBMC culture with coronavirus spike peptide pools or control peptides (ViraFEST assay). ViraFEST grew antigen-specific T cells using peptide pools, then sequenced TCRs. This CDR3 contains 16 residues. Germline V gene data show CDR1 as SGHNT and CDR2 as YYREEE (reference sequence). Trimming removed 1 base at V and 0 bases at J, with 13 bases between. The source is a human donor who received a COVID-19 vaccine. Here the sequenced sample was CD4+ T cells from blood, cultured in vitro, taken before SARS-CoV-2 vaccination. The V gene is TRBV5-4, the J gene TRBJ1-1; D gene ambiguous. This CDR3 reads CASSLSMGGMNTEAFF. In DNA, the CDR3 is TGTGCCAGCAGCTTGTCCATGGGAGGGATGAACACTGAAGCTTTCTTT.